The 17 T cell receptor beta chains below were found in one sample sequenced in a study of vaccination and CD4 T cells after COVID-19. The antigens for these receptors are not known. The assay that was used to sequence DNA from cultured CD4+ T cells was the Oncomine TCR Beta short-read assay. Via MiXCR, TCRdb re-called the PCR reads, giving one row per CDR3 protein. This sample has about 30,000 distinct CDR3 sequences, with 55% to 80% found just once. Treatment here: roughly ten-day PBMC culture with coronavirus spike peptide pools or control peptides (ViraFEST assay). This sample comprised CD4+ T cells from blood, cultured in vitro, obtained after SARS-CoV-2 vaccination. The source of these receptors is a human donor who received a COVID-19 vaccine.

The gene calls are TRBV24-1 and TRBJ2-5; the D call may be TRBD1 or TRBD2 (5 bases each). Germline V gives CDR1 KGHDR, CDR2 SFDVKD. The CDR3 loop spans 13 amino acids. Trimming took off 5 bases at V and 2 bases at J, with 8 bases between the two ends. The CDR3 reads CATSGGRQETQYF. CDR3 in DNA: TGTGCCACCAGTGGGGGACGGCAAGAGACCCAGTACTTC.

The chain has TRBV9 and TRBJ2-6; D possibly corresponds to TRBD1 (6 bases). The V gene's germline CDR1 is SGDLS and CDR2 YYNGEE. Trimming removed 3 bases at V and 0 bases at J, with 19 bases between. CDR3 size: 19 residues. The CDR3 sequence: CASSGTRTASFSGANVLTF. The CDR3 nucleotides read TGTGCCAGCAGCGGGACCAGGACAGCTTCGTTCTCTGGGGCCAACGTCCTGACTTTC.

A few counts support this clonotype. This chain uses TRBV20-1 with TRBJ2-3; the D is unclear. V lost 0 bases and J 0 bases, leaving 13 bases between the germline ends. Germline loops: CDR1 DFQATT, CDR2 SNEGSKA (reference sequence). The CDR3 contains 16 residues. The CDR3 nucleotides read TGCAGTGCTAGAGATCGCGCTATCTCTAGCACAGATACGCAGTATTTT. It specifies CSARDRAISSTDTQYF.

The J gene is TRBJ1-2, the V gene TRBV7-6; TRBD1 matches 7 bases. CDR3 length equals 14 residues. Germline CDR1 SGHVS, CDR2 FNYEAQ. The junction had 3 bases not matched to a gene; V was cut back by 1 base and J by 4 bases. CDR3 in amino acids: CASSLDRGIYGYTF. The DNA for the CDR3 is TGTGCCAGCAGCTTAGACAGGGGTATCTATGGCTACACCTTC.

The chain recombines TRBV12-3 or TRBV12-4 with TRBJ1-5, with 7 nucleotides matching TRBD1. J gave up 2 bases and V 5 bases, and 12 bases lay outside the gene matches. The CDR3 covers 17 residues. DNA for the CDR3: TGTGCCAGCAGTCTTAGGGTTAATACAGGGGGCAATCAGCCCCAGCATTTT. Translating it yields CASSLRVNTGGNQPQHF.

This clonotype was seen more than once but under ten times. The V gene is TRBV27, the J gene TRBJ2-2; perhaps D is TRBD1 or TRBD2 (7 bases each). Deletions cut 6 bases from V and 3 bases from J, with 14 bases between. This CDR3 region has 15 residues. Germline V gene lookup returns CDR1 MNHEY and CDR2 SMNVEV (reference sequence). The CDR3 DNA reads as TGTGCCAGCAGGCAGGGGGGGCCTGACACCGGGGAGCTGTTTTTT. Translation: CASRQGGPDTGELFF.

This chain uses TRBV7-9 with TRBJ2-2, with TRBD1 matching over 7 bases. The junction had 8 bases not matched to a gene; V was cut back by 3 bases and J by 7 bases. CDR1 and CDR2 (germline): SEHNR, FQNEAQ (reference sequence). The CDR3 is 15 residues long. CDR3 loop: CASSFEGTVDGELFF. Written as DNA, the CDR3 is TGTGCCAGCAGCTTCGAGGGGACAGTCGACGGGGAGCTGTTTTTT.

The chain uses TRBV18 and TRBJ1-1; D gene uncertain. CDR1 KGHSH and CDR2 LQKENI come from the germline V gene. The CDR3 loop spans 14 amino acids. V lost 3 bases to trimming and J lost 1 base, with 9 bases between them. The CDR3: CASSPQVPNTEAFF. The CDR3 coding sequence is TGTGCCAGCTCACCCCAAGTCCCGAACACTGAAGCTTTCTTT.

This chain joins TRBV5-1 and TRBJ2-2; TRBD2 matches at 8 bases. The V gene's germline CDR1 is SGHRS and CDR2 YFSETQ. The CDR3 runs 16 residues. J was trimmed by 7 bases and V by 0 bases; bases with no gene match: 8. The CDR3 spells CASSLAVAGTDGELFF. The CDR3 region has the DNA TGCGCCAGCAGCTTGGCGGTAGCGGGGACGGACGGGGAGCTGTTTTTT.

The chain combines TRBV2 with TRBJ2-1; possibly TRBD2 for D (6 bases). The CDR3 contains 15 residues. Looked up from germline, CDR1 is SNHLY and CDR2 is FYNNEI. The V and J ends lost 5 bases and 2 bases respectively, with 13 bases between them. CDR3 loop: CASSPTSIPYNEQFF. The CDR3, as DNA: TGTGCCAGCAGTCCTACTAGCATTCCCTACAATGAGCAGTTCTTC.

The chain has TRBV30 and TRBJ2-5, with D tentatively TRBD1 (6 bases). Trimming removed 1 base from V and 5 bases from J, with 14 bases in between. CDR3 length equals 14 residues. CDR1 is GTSNPN, CDR2 SVGIG, per germline (reference sequence). The DNA of the CDR3 is TGTGCCTGGAGTGCCGGATCTAGGGGGGAGACCCAGTACTTC. It codes for CAWSAGSRGETQYF.

V and J are TRBV6-1 and TRBJ2-2; tentative D call: TRBD2 (6 bases). Between the trimmed V and J ends, which lost 2 bases and 1 base, there was a span of 8 bases. Germline values: CDR1 MNHNS, CDR2 SASEGT. The CDR3 sequence is 15 residues long. CDR3 residues: CASSESSENTGELFF. The CDR3 coding sequence is TGTGCCAGCAGTGAATCTAGCGAGAACACCGGGGAGCTGTTTTTT.

The chain combines TRBV10-3 with TRBJ2-2; 14 positions match TRBD2. Germline V gene sequence: CDR1 ENHRY, CDR2 SYGVKD. The trim removed 6 bases at V and 3 bases at J, leaving 0 bases unmatched. This CDR3 contains 15 residues. The CDR3 sequence is CAIRGLAGDTGELFF. In DNA form, the CDR3 reads TGTGCCATCAGGGGACTAGCGGGGGACACCGGGGAGCTGTTTTTT.

In this sample, this clonotype turned up a few times. CDR3 sequence (DNA): TGCAGTGCTAGACCCCAGCTACATAACTATGGCTACACCTTC. Protein: CSARPQLHNYGYTF. The gene calls are TRBV20-1 and TRBJ1-2; D is undetermined. Looked up from germline, CDR1 is DFQATT and CDR2 is SNEGSKA (reference sequence). V gave up 2 bases and J gave up 1 base, with 11 bases separating them. The CDR3 contains 14 residues.

The chain uses TRBV7-3 and TRBJ2-7; 9 nucleotides match TRBD2. The V gene end was trimmed by 2 bases and the J gene end by 6 bases; junction bases not matched to a gene: 5. The V gene's germline CDR1 is SGHTA and CDR2 FQGTGA. The CDR3 runs 14 residues. The CDR3 DNA reads as TGTGCCAGCAGCTTAGCGGGGGGGCCGAGCGAGCAGTACTTC. The encoded protein is CASSLAGGPSEQYF.

The chain joins TRBV5-5 to TRBJ2-7; 7 nucleotides match TRBD1. The junction had 6 bases not matched to a gene; V was cut back by 2 bases and J by 4 bases. This CDR3 has 14 residues. Germline lookup yields CDR1 SGHKS and CDR2 YYEKEE (reference sequence). CDR3 coding DNA: TGTGCCAGCAGCTTAATCCAGGGGGATTACGAGCAGTACTTC. Amino acid sequence: CASSLIQGDYEQYF.

The chain uses TRBV6-1 and TRBJ2-2, with 9 bases that match TRBD2. Germline V CDR1 and CDR2: MNHNS, SASEGT. The V and J ends lost 2 bases and 3 bases, in that order; junction bases with no gene match: 4. CDR3 length equals 16 residues. CDR3 sequence (DNA): TGTGCCAGCAGTGAATTGCGGGGGGGGGACACCGGGGAGCTGTTTTTT. The encoded protein is CASSELRGGDTGELFF.